These T cell receptor beta chains were read from a single sample in a study of a mutant IDH1 vaccine in newly diagnosed glioma. Only in-frame clones appear in the TCRdb table, and some are missing; sequencing was by immunoSEQ multiplex PCR. The sample includes approximately 30,000 clones, 79% seen only once; the top ten take roughly 9.3%. The antigens for these receptors are not known. The sequencing here drew on PBMCs, taken from a glioma patient whose treatment included an IDH1 peptide vaccine. The receptors were gathered from a woman in her twenties or thirties with glioma. Some clones in this sample may be carry-over from other donors' samples. The CDR3 runs from the conserved cysteine through the conserved F or W. D genes are given only for firm matches. Clone size is stated in some rows and not others, as once, few, many or a class when expanded.

CDR3aa: CASSPYPRLEKLFF
CDR3nt: TGTGCCAGCAGCCCCTACCCCCGACTTGAAAAACTGTTTTTT
v_gene: TRBV7-8
abundance: .
d_gene: .
j_gene: TRBJ1-4

CDR3aa: CASSLDVGQGNTGELFF
CDR3nt: TGTGCCAGCAGCTTAGACGTGGGACAGGGGAACACCGGGGAGCTGTTTTTT
v_gene: TRBV7-2
abundance: .
d_gene: TRBD1
j_gene: TRBJ2-2

CDR3aa: CASSLQAGGKGGLMGEQYF
CDR3nt: TGTGCCAGCAGCTTACAGGCAGGGGGCAAGGGGGGCTTGATGGGGGAGCAGTACTTC
v_gene: TRBV7-2
abundance: .
d_gene: TRBD1
j_gene: TRBJ2-7

CDR3aa: CASSAGLGRNQPQHF
CDR3nt: TGTGCCAGCAGCGCCGGGTTAGGTCGGAATCAGCCCCAGCATTTT
v_gene: TRBV13
abundance: .
d_gene: .
j_gene: TRBJ1-5

CDR3aa: CASSQDFQGANTQYF
CDR3nt: TGCGCCAGCAGCCAAGATTTCCAGGGGGCAAATACGCAGTATTTT
v_gene: TRBV4-1
abundance: .
d_gene: TRBD1
j_gene: TRBJ2-3

CDR3aa: CASSLRAVGIYNEQFF
CDR3nt: TGCGCCAGCAGCCTTCGAGCAGTGGGAATCTACAATGAGCAGTTCTTC
v_gene: TRBV5-1
abundance: .
d_gene: .
j_gene: TRBJ2-1

CDR3aa: CASSLGVRGTDTQYF
CDR3nt: TGTGCCAGCAGCTTGGGGGTTCGTGGCACAGATACGCAGTATTTT
v_gene: TRBV13
abundance: .
d_gene: .
j_gene: TRBJ2-3

CDR3aa: CASSLGREGANEQFF
CDR3nt: TGTGCCAGCAGCTTGGGCCGTGAAGGGGCCAATGAGCAGTTCTTC
v_gene: TRBV5-4
abundance: .
d_gene: .
j_gene: TRBJ2-1

CDR3aa: CASSFRTETEAFF
CDR3nt: TGTGCCAGCAGTTTCAGGACAGAAACTGAAGCTTTCTTT
v_gene: TRBV27
abundance: .
d_gene: .
j_gene: TRBJ1-1

CDR3aa: CASRGLAGLEQYF
CDR3nt: TGTGCCAGCAGGGGACTAGCGGGCCTCGAGCAGTACTTC
v_gene: TRBV27
abundance: .
d_gene: TRBD2
j_gene: TRBJ2-7

CDR3aa: CASSPTRGLGETQYF
CDR3nt: TGTGCCAGTAGCCCGACCAGAGGGTTGGGAGAGACCCAGTACTTC
v_gene: TRBV19
abundance: once
d_gene: .
j_gene: TRBJ2-5

CDR3aa: CASSPGVREWNTEAFF
CDR3nt: TGCGCCAGCAGCCCGGGGGTTAGGGAGTGGAACACTGAAGCTTTCTTT
v_gene: TRBV5-1
abundance: .
d_gene: .
j_gene: TRBJ1-1

CDR3aa: CASTSTASGRAWGEQFF
CDR3nt: TGTGCCAGCACCAGTACCGCCAGCGGGAGGGCCTGGGGTGAGCAGTTCTTC
v_gene: TRBV28
abundance: .
d_gene: TRBD2
j_gene: TRBJ2-1

CDR3aa: CASSLGTSAGETQYF
CDR3nt: TGTGCCAGCAGCTTAGGGACTAGCGCCGGGGAGACCCAGTACTTC
v_gene: TRBV11-3
abundance: .
d_gene: TRBD2
j_gene: TRBJ2-5

CDR3aa: CASSPGRDYEQYF
CDR3nt: TGTGCCAGCTCACCGGGCCGGGACTACGAGCAGTACTTC
v_gene: TRBV18
abundance: .
d_gene: .
j_gene: TRBJ2-7

CDR3aa: CASSTYTGGYTF
CDR3nt: TGTGCCAGTAGTACCTACACGGGTGGCTACACCTTC
v_gene: TRBV19
abundance: .
d_gene: .
j_gene: TRBJ1-2

CDR3aa: CAIRTGSVGYTF
CDR3nt: TGTGCCATTAGGACGGGAAGTGTGGGCTACACCTTC
v_gene: TRBV19
abundance: .
d_gene: .
j_gene: TRBJ1-2

CDR3aa: CASSPSAPNTEAFF
CDR3nt: TGTGCCAGCAGCCCCTCGGCACCGAACACTGAAGCTTTCTTT
v_gene: TRBV7-9
abundance: few
d_gene: .
j_gene: TRBJ1-1

CDR3aa: CAWVKLAPWNEQFF
CDR3nt: TGTGCCTGGGTTAAGCTAGCCCCCTGGAATGAGCAGTTCTTC
v_gene: TRBV30
abundance: .
d_gene: .
j_gene: TRBJ2-1

CDR3aa: CASSQDSGLAREQYF
CDR3nt: TGCGCCAGCAGCCAAGATAGTGGCCTAGCGAGGGAGCAGTACTTC
v_gene: TRBV4-1
abundance: once
d_gene: .
j_gene: TRBJ2-7

CDR3aa: CSVEDLGGRAFF
CDR3nt: TGCAGCGTTGAAGATCTGGGGGGGAGGGCTTTCTTT
v_gene: TRBV29-1
abundance: few
d_gene: .
j_gene: TRBJ1-1

CDR3aa: CASGQGAYEQYF
CDR3nt: TGTGCCAGCGGACAGGGCGCCTACGAGCAGTACTTC
v_gene: TRBV7-9
abundance: .
d_gene: TRBD1
j_gene: TRBJ2-7

CDR3aa: CATSRGLAGGPANTGELFF
CDR3nt: TGTGCCACCAGCAGAGGACTAGCGGGAGGACCCGCGAACACCGGGGAGCTGTTTTTT
v_gene: TRBV15
abundance: .
d_gene: TRBD2
j_gene: TRBJ2-2

CDR3aa: CASSPTQGKGGNEQFF
CDR3nt: TGTGCCAGCAGCCCCACCCAGGGGAAGGGGGGCAATGAGCAGTTCTTC
v_gene: TRBV5-6
abundance: .
d_gene: .
j_gene: TRBJ2-1

CDR3aa: CASRKATPNEQYF
CDR3nt: TGTGCCAGCAGGAAGGCGACCCCCAACGAGCAGTACTTC
v_gene: TRBV6-1
abundance: .
d_gene: .
j_gene: TRBJ2-7

CDR3aa: CASSQGEWAEAFF
CDR3nt: TGCGCCAGCAGCCAAGGTGAGTGGGCTGAAGCTTTCTTT
v_gene: TRBV4-1
abundance: .
d_gene: .
j_gene: TRBJ1-1

CDR3aa: CASVRGLDYGYTF
CDR3nt: TGTGCGAGCGTTCGCGGACTGGACTATGGCTACACCTTC
v_gene: TRBV6-1
abundance: .
d_gene: .
j_gene: TRBJ1-2

CDR3aa: CASSEWRGLAGGMSDNEQFF
CDR3nt: TGTGCCAGCAGTGAATGGAGGGGACTAGCGGGAGGAATGAGCGACAATGAGCAGTTCTTC
v_gene: TRBV2
abundance: .
d_gene: TRBD2
j_gene: TRBJ2-1

CDR3aa: CASSYSSRTEAFF
CDR3nt: TGTGCCAGCAGTTACTCGAGTAGAACTGAAGCTTTCTTT
v_gene: TRBV6-5
abundance: few
d_gene: .
j_gene: TRBJ1-1

CDR3aa: CASSYTGETGELFF
CDR3nt: TGTGCCAGCAGTTATACAGGGGAAACCGGGGAGCTGTTTTTT
v_gene: TRBV6-5
abundance: .
d_gene: TRBD1
j_gene: TRBJ2-2

CDR3aa: CAISESGSSYNEQFF
CDR3nt: TGTGCCATCAGTGAGAGTGGGAGCTCCTACAATGAGCAGTTCTTC
v_gene: TRBV10-3
abundance: .
d_gene: .
j_gene: TRBJ2-1

CDR3aa: CASSATVREDTQYF
CDR3nt: TGTGCCAGCAGCGCTACCGTAAGGGAAGATACGCAGTATTTT
v_gene: TRBV5-6
abundance: .
d_gene: .
j_gene: TRBJ2-3

CDR3aa: CASSRTGTYEQYF
CDR3nt: TGTGCCAGCAGCAGGACAGGGACTTACGAGCAGTACTTC
v_gene: TRBV28
abundance: .
d_gene: TRBD1
j_gene: TRBJ2-7

CDR3aa: CASSQSTWAGVNTGELFF
CDR3nt: TGCGCCAGCAGCCAATCGACATGGGCAGGGGTGAACACCGGGGAGCTGTTTTTT
v_gene: TRBV4-1
abundance: once
d_gene: .
j_gene: TRBJ2-2

CDR3aa: CASSLRDEQYF
CDR3nt: TGTGCCAGCAGCCTCAGGGACGAGCAGTACTTC
v_gene: TRBV7-9
abundance: .
d_gene: .
j_gene: TRBJ2-7

CDR3aa: CASSPRDRVLYGYTF
CDR3nt: TGTGCCAGCAGTCCTAGGGACAGGGTGTTGTATGGCTACACCTTC
v_gene: TRBV27
abundance: .
d_gene: TRBD1
j_gene: TRBJ1-2

CDR3aa: CASLLQGNGYTF
CDR3nt: TGTGCCAGCCTTCTGCAGGGAAATGGCTACACCTTC
v_gene: TRBV28
abundance: .
d_gene: .
j_gene: TRBJ1-2

CDR3aa: CASSPGTSGRDNEQFF
CDR3nt: TGTGCCAGCAGCCCAGGGACTAGCGGGAGGGACAATGAGCAGTTCTTC
v_gene: TRBV7-2
abundance: .
d_gene: TRBD2
j_gene: TRBJ2-1

CDR3aa: CASSEPPGRKTSGEFGEQFF
CDR3nt: TGTGCCAGCAGCGAACCTCCGGGACGGAAGACTAGCGGGGAATTTGGTGAGCAGTTCTTC
v_gene: TRBV9
abundance: .
d_gene: TRBD2
j_gene: TRBJ2-1

CDR3aa: CASSLGGELTEAFF
CDR3nt: TGTGCCAGCAGCTTAGGTGGGGAGTTGACTGAAGCTTTCTTT
v_gene: TRBV7-6
abundance: .
d_gene: .
j_gene: TRBJ1-1

CDR3aa: CASSQGMDSDDEQYF
CDR3nt: TGCGCCAGCAGCCAAGGGATGGACAGTGACGACGAGCAGTACTTC
v_gene: TRBV4-1
abundance: .
d_gene: .
j_gene: TRBJ2-7

CDR3aa: CASSRAPFSGNTIYF
CDR3nt: TGTGCCAGCAGCCGGGCTCCCTTCTCTGGAAACACCATATATTTT
v_gene: TRBV7-9
abundance: .
d_gene: .
j_gene: TRBJ1-3

CDR3aa: CASSEGLAGRRNIQYF
CDR3nt: TGCGCCAGCAGTGAAGGACTAGCGGGACGGAGAAACATTCAGTACTTC
v_gene: TRBV10-2
abundance: .
d_gene: TRBD2
j_gene: TRBJ2-4

CDR3aa: CASSITGNQETQYF
CDR3nt: TGTGCCAGTAGTATAACAGGGAACCAAGAGACCCAGTACTTC
v_gene: TRBV19
abundance: .
d_gene: .
j_gene: TRBJ2-5

CDR3aa: CASSSAGTIYEQYF
CDR3nt: TGTGCCAGCAGCTCGGCCGGGACTATCTACGAGCAGTACTTC
v_gene: TRBV5-6
abundance: .
d_gene: TRBD2
j_gene: TRBJ2-7

CDR3aa: CATSRGDGSVTDTQYF
CDR3nt: TGTGCCACCAGCAGAGGGGACGGGAGTGTCACAGATACGCAGTATTTT
v_gene: TRBV15
abundance: .
d_gene: .
j_gene: TRBJ2-3

CDR3aa: CASSDRTGVYEQYF
CDR3nt: TGTGCCAGCAGCGACAGGACAGGGGTCTACGAGCAGTACTTC
v_gene: TRBV5-4
abundance: .
d_gene: TRBD1
j_gene: TRBJ2-7